What follows are 14 T cell receptor beta chains derived from one specimen sequenced in a study of cytomegalovirus exposure and HLA in healthy donors. Both 60 Vbeta primers and 13 Jbeta primers went into the PCR. Method: immunoSEQ multiplex PCR; TCRdb's copy keeps in-frame clones and lacks some. The sample has roughly 200,000 clones. Sequenced sample: PBMCs. The source is a girl under 10 years old in good health and CMV-seropositive.

This chain uses TRBV5-1 with TRBJ2-3; TRBD1 is a possible D gene (5 bases). The CDR3 runs to 16 residues. The germline CDR1 and CDR2 sequences are SGHRS and YFSETQ. V lost 3 bases and J lost 0, with 14 bases in between. DNA of the CDR3: TGCGCCAGCAGCTCGCAACCCCAGGGCAGCACAGATACGCAGTATTTT. Protein: CASSSQPQGSTDTQYF.

In the case of this clone: The same CDR3 is also encoded by other DNA sequences in this sample. This rearrangement joins TRBV9 to TRBJ2-1; no clear D gene. Germline CDR1 is SGDLS and CDR2 is YYNGEE. V lost 0 bases and J lost 4, with 5 bases in between. CDR3 length: 13 residues. CDR3: CASSVAQYNEQFF. CDR3 coding DNA: TGTGCCAGCAGCGTAGCACAGTACAATGAGCAGTTCTTC.

The V gene is TRBV7-6, the J gene TRBJ1-1; tentatively, D is TRBD1 (5 bases). V was pared by 2 bases and J by 7 bases, with 14 bases between. This CDR3 contains 14 residues. Germline loops: CDR1 SGHVS, CDR2 FNYEAQ. In DNA, the CDR3 is TGTGCCAGCAGCTTAATGCAGGGTCTAAATGAAGCTTTCTTT. Translation: CASSLMQGLNEAFF.

The genes are TRBV10-3 and TRBJ2-7; 12 bases line up with TRBD1. From germline, CDR1 is ENHRY and CDR2 SYGVKD. This CDR3 spans 13 amino acids. The trim removed 11 bases at V and 5 bases at J, leaving 7 bases unmatched. CDR3 region: CALRGTGGDEQYF. In DNA, the CDR3 is TGTGCCCTTAGAGGGACAGGGGGCGACGAGCAGTACTTC.

The chain has TRBV2 and TRBJ2-5; 8 bases map to TRBD1. Matching the DNA end better, TRBJ2-7 makes the J call doubtful. There are 13 residues in the CDR3. Germline lookup yields CDR1 SNHLY and CDR2 FYNNEI. CDR3 sequence: CASSVDRAYEQYF. The CDR3 DNA reads TGTGCCAGCAGTGTGGACAGGGCGTACGAGCAGTACTTC.

V gene TRBV5-1 combines with J gene TRBJ2-6; tentative D call: TRBD2 (6 bases). Germline V gives CDR1 SGHRS, CDR2 YFSETQ. The CDR3 contains 16 residues. This CDR3 reads CTSSPREGTGANVLTF. The CDR3 DNA follows: TGCACTTCCTCCCCGCGGGAAGGCACTGGGGCCAACGTCCTGACTTTC.

The rearrangement uses TRBV28 and TRBJ1-2; TRBD1 matches at 7 bases. Trimming cost V 9 bases and J 4 bases; bases outside gene matches: 11. In germline, CDR1 is MDHEN, CDR2 SYDVKM. The CDR3 has 14 amino acids. The CDR3 is CASRTGTASYGYTF. CDR3 bases: TGTGCCAGTCGGACCGGGACAGCCTCCTATGGCTACACCTTC.

CDR3 region: CASSSRQGTGEKLFF. In nucleotides, the CDR3 is TGCGCCAGCAGCTCCCGACAGGGCACAGGTGAAAAACTGTTTTTT. The chain uses TRBV5-1 and TRBJ1-4, with 7 bases that match TRBD1. The length of the CDR3 is 15 residues. V shed 3 bases, J shed 7 bases, and the junction held 9 bases outside the gene matches. Germline V gene sequence: CDR1 SGHRS, CDR2 YFSETQ.

J is TRBJ2-5 and V is TRBV6-6; 10 bases map to TRBD2. The CDR3 consists of 16 residues. Trimming at V came to 3 bases and at J to 5 bases, leaving 9 bases not matched to a gene. Germline V gene lookup returns CDR1 MNHNY and CDR2 SVGAGI (reference sequence). CDR3 loop: CASSYLSGRPGETQYF. The CDR3 DNA sequence: TGTGCCAGCAGTTATCTTAGCGGGAGGCCGGGGGAGACCCAGTACTTC.

This chain uses TRBV10-3 with TRBJ2-3; 13 nucleotides match TRBD2. V was clipped by 3 bases and J by 4 bases; unmatched bases: 7. CDR1 is ENHRY, CDR2 SYGVKD, per germline. The CDR3 has 17 amino acids. Here the CDR3 reads CAISDSATSGRPDTQYF. The CDR3 DNA sequence: TGTGCCATCAGTGACTCAGCGACTAGCGGGAGGCCAGATACGCAGTATTTT.

V and J are TRBV6-6 and TRBJ1-4, with 8 bases aligning to TRBD1. This CDR3 has 15 amino acids. The junction had 6 bases not matched to a gene; V was cut back by 6 bases and J by 3 bases. Per germline, CDR1 MNHNY and CDR2 SVGAGI (reference sequence). DNA of the CDR3: TGTGCCAGCAGATTAGACAGGGGATCTAATGAAAAACTGTTTTTT. Residues: CASRLDRGSNEKLFF.

The chain is built from TRBV19 and TRBJ1-1; TRBD1 matches at 7 bases. Germline loops: CDR1 LNHDA, CDR2 SQIVND (reference sequence). The V gene end was trimmed by 5 bases and the J gene end by 0 bases; junction bases not matched to a gene: 6. The length of the CDR3 is 15 residues. The CDR3 DNA reads TGTGCCAGTAGTCCTCGGACAGGATTGAACACTGAAGCTTTCTTT. Translating it yields CASSPRTGLNTEAFF.

The CDR3 sequence is CASSEIRAEKLFF. The CDR3 DNA sequence: TGTGCCAGCAGTGAAATCAGGGCGGAAAAACTGTTTTTT. This chain links TRBV2 with TRBJ1-4; D perhaps matches TRBD1 (5 bases). CDR1 is SNHLY, CDR2 FYNNEI, per germline. V lost 2 bases, J lost 8 bases, and 9 bases lay in between. This CDR3 is built from 13 residues.

The gene calls are TRBV7-2 and TRBJ2-7, with D perhaps TRBD1 (5 bases). The V end lost 5 bases, the J end lost 3 bases, and 17 bases lay between the germline ends. The CDR3 is 15 residues long. Germline lookup yields CDR1 SGHTA and CDR2 FQGNSA. This chain's CDR3 is CASSLFQGRNYEQYF. In nucleotides, the CDR3 is TGTGCCAGCAGCCTCTTCCAGGGTAGGAACTACGAGCAGTACTTC. The full variable domain, its missing parts supplied by reference TRBV7-2 and TRBJ2-7, is GAGVSQSPSNKVTEKGKDVELRCDPISGHTALYWYRQSLGQGLEFLIYFQGNSAPDKSGLPSDRFSAERTGGSVSTLTIQRTQQEDSAVYLCASSLFQGRNYEQYFGPGTRLTVT.